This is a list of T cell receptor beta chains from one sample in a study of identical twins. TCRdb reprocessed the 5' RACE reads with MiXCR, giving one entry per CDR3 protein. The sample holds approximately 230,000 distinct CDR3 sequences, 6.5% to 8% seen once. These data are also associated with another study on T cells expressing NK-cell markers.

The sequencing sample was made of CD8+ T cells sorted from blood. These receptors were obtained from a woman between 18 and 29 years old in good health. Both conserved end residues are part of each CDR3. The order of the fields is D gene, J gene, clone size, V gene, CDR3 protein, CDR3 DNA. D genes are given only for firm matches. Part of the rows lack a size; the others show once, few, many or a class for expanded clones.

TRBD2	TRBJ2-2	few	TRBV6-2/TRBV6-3	CASSFDSGRANTGELFF	TGTGCCAGCAGTTTTGACAGCGGGAGGGCGAACACCGGGGAGCTGTTTTTT
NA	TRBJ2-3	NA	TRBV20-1	CSAARGTDTQYF	TGCAGTGCGGCCCGGGGCACAGATACGCAGTATTTT
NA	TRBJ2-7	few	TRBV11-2	CASSYNTGEQYF	TGTGCCAGCAGCTATAATACGGGGGAGCAGTACTTC
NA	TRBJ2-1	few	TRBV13	CASSLGRRLDEQFF	TGTGCCAGCAGCCTTGGACGAAGGTTAGATGAGCAGTTCTTC
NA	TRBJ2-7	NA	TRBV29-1	CSVESTGNEQYF	TGCAGCGTTGAGTCTACAGGGAACGAGCAGTACTTC
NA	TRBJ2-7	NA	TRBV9	CASSVTGTPREQYF	TGTGCCAGCAGCGTAACCGGGACACCGAGGGAGCAGTACTTC
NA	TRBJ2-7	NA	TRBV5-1	CASRPFAQGYMYEQYF	TGCGCCAGCAGGCCCTTCGCACAGGGTTATATGTACGAGCAGTACTTC
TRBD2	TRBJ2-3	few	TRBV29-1	CSVPLAGLVDTQYF	TGCAGCGTTCCCCTAGCGGGGTTGGTAGATACGCAGTATTTT
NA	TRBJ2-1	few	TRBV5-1	CASSGGEAHTNEQFF	TGCGCCAGCAGCGGAGGAGAGGCCCATACCAATGAGCAGTTCTTC
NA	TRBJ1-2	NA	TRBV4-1	CASSPQWGDGYTF	TGCGCCAGCAGCCCCCAATGGGGGGATGGCTACACCTTC
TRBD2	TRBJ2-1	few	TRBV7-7	CASSLGGLAGGYDEQFF	TGTGCCAGCAGCTTAGGTGGCCTAGCGGGAGGCTACGATGAGCAGTTCTTC
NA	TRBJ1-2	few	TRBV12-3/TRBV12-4	CASDGYTF	TGTGCCAGCGACGGCTACACCTTC
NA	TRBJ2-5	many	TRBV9	CASSGETQYF	TGTGCCAGCAGCGGAGAGACCCAGTACTTC
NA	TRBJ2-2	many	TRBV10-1	CASSESGRDTGELFF	TGCGCCAGCAGTGAGTCCGGCAGGGACACCGGGGAGCTGTTTTTT
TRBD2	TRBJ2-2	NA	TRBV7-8	CASKTRVASGRTGELFF	TGTGCCAGCAAGACTAGAGTGGCTAGCGGGAGGACCGGGGAGCTGTTTTTT
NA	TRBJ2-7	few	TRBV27	CASTTGSRDEQYF	TGTGCCAGCACAACGGGATCTCGGGACGAGCAGTACTTC
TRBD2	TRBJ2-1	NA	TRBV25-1	CATANGGVLYNEQFF	TGTGCCACCGCAAACGGGGGGGTCCTTTACAATGAGCAGTTCTTC
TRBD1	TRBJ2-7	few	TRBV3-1	CASSPPSTGGVHEQYF	TGTGCCAGCAGCCCCCCATCGACAGGGGGTGTCCACGAGCAGTACTTC
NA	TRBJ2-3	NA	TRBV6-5	CASKRTDTQYF	TGTGCCAGCAAGCGCACAGATACGCAGTATTTT
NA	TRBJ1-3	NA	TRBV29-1	CSVEAREGNTIYF	TGCAGCGTTGAGGCCAGGGAGGGAAACACCATATATTTT
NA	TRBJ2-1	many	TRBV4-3	CASSQVGAGTAEQFF	TGCGCCAGCAGCCAAGTAGGTGCAGGGACCGCTGAGCAGTTCTTC
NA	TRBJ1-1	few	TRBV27	CASSFGQANTEAFF	TGTGCCAGCAGTTTTGGGCAGGCAAACACTGAAGCTTTCTTT
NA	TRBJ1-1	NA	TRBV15	CATSRVSGTPNTEAFF	TGTGCCACCAGCAGAGTTTCCGGGACACCAAACACTGAAGCTTTCTTT
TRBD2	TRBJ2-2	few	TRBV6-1	CASMWLAGVNGELFF	TGTGCCAGCATGTGGCTAGCGGGAGTAAACGGGGAGCTGTTTTTT
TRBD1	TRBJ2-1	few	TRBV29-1	CSVRDRDRIF	TGCAGCGTCCGGGACAGGGATAGGATCTTC
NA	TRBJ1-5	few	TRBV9	CASSVGGAENQPQHF	TGTGCCAGCAGCGTAGGGGGGGCGGAAAATCAGCCCCAGCATTTT
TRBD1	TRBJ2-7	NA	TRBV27	CASSLTGGNEQYF	TGTGCCAGCAGTCTGACAGGGGGAAACGAGCAGTACTTC
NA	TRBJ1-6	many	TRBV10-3	CAISESRGAINSPLHF	TGTGCCATCAGTGAGTCGAGAGGGGCGATTAATTCACCCCTCCACTTT